A selection of T cell receptor beta chains follows, all from one sample in a study of OX40 agonist ivuxolimab in advanced cancers. Data came from immunoSEQ multiplex PCR; TCRdb stores just in-frame clones and leaves some out. The sample consists of 30,000 to 40,000 clones, about 80% of them appearing once. The material was CD4+ or CD8+ T cells sorted from blood, obtained in a trial of the OX40 agonist ivuxolimab. The receptor set was obtained from an adult with an advanced solid tumor such as melanoma, head and neck, liver or kidney cancer. Both conserved end residues are part of each CDR3. D genes are given only for firm matches. A clone size is listed for some rows: how often the clone was seen (once, few, many), or a class if it is expanded.

j_call | v_call | clone_size | d_call | cdr3_nt | cdr3_aa
TRBJ1-4 | TRBV21-1 | once | - | TGTGCCAGCAGCAGGCCCGTCGTGAATGAAAAACTGTTTTTT | CASSRPVVNEKLFF
TRBJ2-7 | TRBV27 | - | - | TGTGCCAGCAGTTTGGGCAGCTACTACGAGCAGTACTTC | CASSLGSYYEQYF
TRBJ2-1 | TRBV19 | - | - | TGTGCCAGTAGTATAGATCACGTTGGGGCGTTTAGGAACAATGAGCAGTTCTTC | CASSIDHVGAFRNNEQFF
TRBJ2-1 | TRBV7-3 | - | TRBD1 | TGTGCCAGCAGCCTAGGACAGGTTCCTACTAATGAGCAGTTCTTC | CASSLGQVPTNEQFF
TRBJ2-5 | TRBV23-1 | - | TRBD2 | TGCGCCAGCCGCCTATTTGGGACTAGTCGGCGAGAGACCCAGTACTTC | CASRLFGTSRRETQYF
TRBJ2-7 | TRBV6-5 | - | - | TGTGCCAGCAGTGGCGGGGCTAACTACGAGCAGTACTTC | CASSGGANYEQYF
TRBJ1-1 | TRBV4-1 | - | - | TGCGCCAGCAGCCAAGAGGGGACAACTGAAGCTTTCTTT | CASSQEGTTEAFF
TRBJ2-1 | TRBV10-2 | - | TRBD2 | TGCGCCAGCACCGGACTAGCGGGGCTGCGATGGCACAATGAGCAGTTCTTC | CASTGLAGLRWHNEQFF
TRBJ1-1 | TRBV7-9 | - | TRBD1 | TGTGCCAGCAGCTTAGTAGGGACAGGCGGTACTGAAGCTTTCTTT | CASSLVGTGGTEAFF
TRBJ2-5 | TRBV25-1 | - | TRBD2 | TGTGCCAGCAGGTCGACTAGCACAACGGAGACCCAGTACTTC | CASRSTSTTETQYF
TRBJ2-7 | TRBV10-3 | - | - | TGTGCCATCAGTGAGGATTTAAGGGGCTACGAGCAGTACTTC | CAISEDLRGYEQYF
TRBJ2-4 | TRBV9 | - | - | TGTGCCAGCAGCGTAGAGGGGATCCCCGGGGGCAAAAACATTCAGTACTTC | CASSVEGIPGGKNIQYF
TRBJ1-2 | TRBV18 | - | - | TGTGCCAGCTCACCACGGGACAACCCCTATGGCTACACCTTC | CASSPRDNPYGYTF
TRBJ2-7 | TRBV27 | - | TRBD2 | TGTGCCAGCAGTTTATCGCCTAGCGGGAGCTCCTACGAGCAGTACTTC | CASSLSPSGSSYEQYF
TRBJ2-1 | TRBV4-1 | - | - | TGCGCCAGCAGCCAGGACAGCGGTTTTTTCAATGAGCAGTTCTTC | CASSQDSGFFNEQFF
TRBJ2-7 | TRBV11-2 | - | - | TGTGCCAGCAGCCCAGTCTTTGTTAAGTTCTACGAGCAGTACTTC | CASSPVFVKFYEQYF
TRBJ2-5 | TRBV28 | few | - | TGTGCCAGCAGCTCGGGGGTGGAGTATCCAGAGACCCAGTACTTC | CASSSGVEYPETQYF
TRBJ2-5 | TRBV7-9 | - | TRBD2 | TGTGCCAGCCAGGTCAGCGGGGGGCAAGAGACCCAGTACTTC | CASQVSGGQETQYF
TRBJ2-7 | TRBV6-6 | once | TRBD2 | TGTGCCAGCAGGCCGCTAGCGGGAGGATTATGGGAGCAGTACTTC | CASRPLAGGLWEQYF
TRBJ2-7 | TRBV4-1 | - | - | TGCGCCAGCAGCCAAGTAACAGGGTCCTACGAGCAGTACTTC | CASSQVTGSYEQYF
TRBJ1-1 | TRBV7-6 | - | - | TGTGCCAGCAGCTTCGGGGTGAGGGGCACTGAAGCTTTCTTT | CASSFGVRGTEAFF
TRBJ1-2 | TRBV6-1 | few | TRBD1 | TGTGCCAGCAGTACCGGACAGGGGCCGAACTATGGCTACACCTTC | CASSTGQGPNYGYTF
TRBJ2-1 | TRBV7-3 | - | - | TGTGCCAGCAGCTTAACCGGGGGGCCGATCAATGAGCAGTTCTTC | CASSLTGGPINEQFF
TRBJ2-3 | TRBV7-2 | - | TRBD2 | TGTGCCAGCAGCTTAGCTCTGGCGGGAGTTGGTACGCAGTATTTT | CASSLALAGVGTQYF
TRBJ1-6 | TRBV5-4 | - | - | TGTGCCAGCAGCTTGTACCCTAATTCACCCCTCCACTTT | CASSLYPNSPLHF
TRBJ1-1 | TRBV7-9 | many | - | TGTGCCAGCACTCTAACCGAGGGCACTGAAGCTTTCTTT | CASTLTEGTEAFF
TRBJ2-3 | TRBV19 | - | TRBD1 | TGTGCCAGTAGTAGGACAGGGGTAGACACAGATACGCAGTATTTT | CASSRTGVDTDTQYF
TRBJ2-7 | TRBV5-1 | - | TRBD1 | TGCGCCAGCAGCAGACCGGGACAGGGGTCCTACGAGCAGTACTTC | CASSRPGQGSYEQYF